This TCR beta chain was observed in a study of shared clonotypes between healthy human individuals. Across the whole study: Per donor, CD8 memory used one plate, CD8 naive used two, CD4 memory used three and CD4 naive used three.

Of note for this clone: The antigen remains undetermined.

Measured with immunoSEQ multiplex PCR; TCRdb has only the in-frame clones, and not every one. The sample lists around 1,000,000 clones; about 72% were seen once. Study-wide results and caveats: Relative to their counterparts shared across all four donors, non-shared clonotypes exhibited diminished generation probabilities.

CDR1 is SGHTA, CDR2 FQGNSA, per germline. The CDR3 loop spans 15 amino acids. V lost 1 base and J 5 bases, leaving 14 bases between the germline ends. The source of this sequence is a man between 18 and 29 years old in good health. Some clones in this sample may be carry-over from other donors' samples. This chain joins TRBV7-2 and TRBJ2-5; D is unresolved. Specimen: memory CD4+ T cells from PBMCs. Noted subset: CD45RA-negative fraction. CDR3 in DNA: TGTGCCAGCAGCTTAGGGTCCCTGAGGTGGGAGACCCAGTACTTC. Protein product: CASSLGSLRWETQYF.